This T cell receptor beta chain was retrieved from a study of PD-L1 blockade in urothelial cancer. At the level of the study: Patients had been given 0 to 3 earlier chemotherapy regimens. Analyses used blood from 3 weeks (second dose) and 6 weeks after treatment start.

Patient disease was locally advanced or metastatic urothelial carcinoma. Between 1 and 8 samples, pretreatment and on-treatment, were given by each patient. Produced via immunoSEQ multiplex PCR; TCRdb's table is partial and in-frame only. The sample holds 40,000 or so clones; approximately 77% are singletons and the top ten take 2.5% to 3%. The CDR3 length is 16 residues. Germline CDR1 and CDR2: MDHEN and SYDVKM. The V and J ends lost 2 bases and 6 bases respectively, with 19 bases between them. The TCR sequence derives from a man between 65 and 85 years old with urothelial cancer. The gene calls are TRBV28 and TRBJ2-5; D possibly corresponds to TRBD2 (7 bases). The input for sequencing was PBMCs, taken around atezolizumab (anti-PD-L1) treatment. CDR3 residues: CASSLGRGASSKTQYF. CDR3 sequence (DNA): TGTGCCAGCAGTTTAGGCCGGGGGGCGTCATCAAAGACCCAGTACTTC.